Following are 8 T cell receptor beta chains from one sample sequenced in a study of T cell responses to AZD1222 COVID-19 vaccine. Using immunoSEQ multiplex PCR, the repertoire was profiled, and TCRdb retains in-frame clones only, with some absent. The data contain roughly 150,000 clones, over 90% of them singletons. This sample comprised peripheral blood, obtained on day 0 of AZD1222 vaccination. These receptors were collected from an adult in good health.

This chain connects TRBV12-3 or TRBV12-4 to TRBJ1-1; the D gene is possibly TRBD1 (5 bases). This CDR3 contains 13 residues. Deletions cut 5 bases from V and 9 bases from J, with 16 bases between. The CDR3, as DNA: TGTGCCAGCAGTACACCGACAGTCTTCAAAGCTTTCTTT. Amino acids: CASSTPTVFKAFF.

The CDR3 spells CASSQGSQDAYNEQFF. The CDR3 DNA sequence: TGCGCCAGCAGCCAAGGCTCACAGGACGCCTACAATGAGCAGTTCTTC. The chain has TRBV4-3 and TRBJ2-1, with D perhaps TRBD1 (5 bases). Per germline, CDR1 LGHNA and CDR2 YSLEER. V was trimmed by 1 base and J by 2 bases, leaving 12 bases between them. The CDR3 has 16 amino acids.

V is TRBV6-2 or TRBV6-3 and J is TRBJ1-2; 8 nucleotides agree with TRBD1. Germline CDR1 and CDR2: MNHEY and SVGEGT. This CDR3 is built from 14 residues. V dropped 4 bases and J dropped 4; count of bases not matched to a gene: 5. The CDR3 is CASSSLGQGYGYTF. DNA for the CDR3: TGTGCCAGCAGTTCCCTTGGACAGGGCTATGGCTACACCTTC.

The CDR3 loop reads CATTTGNQPQHF. As DNA, the CDR3 is TGTGCCACCACAACAGGGAATCAGCCCCAGCATTTT. This rearrangement joins TRBV24-1 to TRBJ1-5, with D perhaps TRBD1 (6 bases). The CDR3 runs 12 residues. Trimming removed 8 bases from V and 4 bases from J, with 8 bases in between. CDR1 and CDR2 from the germline V gene are KGHDR and SFDVKD.

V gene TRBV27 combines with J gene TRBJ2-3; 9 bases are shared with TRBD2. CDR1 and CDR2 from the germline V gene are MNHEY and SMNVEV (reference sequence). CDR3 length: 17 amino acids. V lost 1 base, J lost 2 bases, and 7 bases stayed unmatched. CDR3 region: CASSLLLSGGTTDTQYF. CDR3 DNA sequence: TGTGCCAGCAGTTTATTGTTGAGCGGGGGGACCACAGATACGCAGTATTTT.

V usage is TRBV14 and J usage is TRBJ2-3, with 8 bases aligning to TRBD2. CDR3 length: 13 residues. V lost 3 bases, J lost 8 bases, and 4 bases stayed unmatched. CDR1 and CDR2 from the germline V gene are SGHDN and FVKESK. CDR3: CASSQGTRATQYF. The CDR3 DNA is TGTGCCAGCAGCCAGGGGACTAGGGCTACGCAGTATTTT.

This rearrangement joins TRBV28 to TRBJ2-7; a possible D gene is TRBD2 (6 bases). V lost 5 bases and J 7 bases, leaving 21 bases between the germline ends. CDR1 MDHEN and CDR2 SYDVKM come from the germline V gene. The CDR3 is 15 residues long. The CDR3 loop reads CASSPLSGSQWEQYF. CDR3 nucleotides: TGTGCCAGCAGTCCACTGAGCGGGTCCCAATGGGAGCAGTACTTC.

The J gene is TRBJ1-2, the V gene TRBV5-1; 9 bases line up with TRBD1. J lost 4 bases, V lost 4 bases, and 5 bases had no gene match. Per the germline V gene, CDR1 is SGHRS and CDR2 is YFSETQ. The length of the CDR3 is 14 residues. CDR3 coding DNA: TGCGCCAGCAGCACAGGACAGGGGCCCTATGGCTACACCTTC. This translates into CASSTGQGPYGYTF. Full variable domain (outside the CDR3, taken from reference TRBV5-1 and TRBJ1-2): KAGVTQTPRYLIKTRGQQVTLSCSPISGHRSVSWYQQTPGQGLQFLFEYFSETQRNKGNFPGRFSGRQFSNSRSEMNVSTLELGDSALYLCASSTGQGPYGYTFGSGTRLTVV.